This T cell receptor (beta chain) comes out of a study of CD8 T cells in Susac syndrome. Sequencing targeted TCR beta in T cells from blood (CD8+ and CD4+). Reverse transcription of roughly 0.45 to 1 ug RNA was carried out with random hexamers. TCRdb reanalysed the immunoSEQ multiplex PCR reads using MiXCR and keeps one entry per CDR3 protein. The profile shows around 300,000 distinct CDR3 sequences, about 91% of them singletons. V lost 9 bases to trimming and J lost 6 bases; unmatched junction nucleotides: 5. The CDR3 is made up of 12 amino acids. CDR1 and CDR2 (germline): MGHDK, SYGVNS. The TCR comes from a human donor with multiple sclerosis. Sequenced sample: CD4+ T cells from PBMCs. The gene calls are TRBV25-1 and TRBJ1-1; 9 bases map to TRBD1. CDR3 coding DNA: TGTGCCAGTAAGGGGGACAGGGCTGAAGCTTTCTTT. Residues: CASKGDRAEAFF.